This entry features one T cell receptor (beta chain) sequence. Its antigen is not known. The germline CDR1 and CDR2 sequences are LNHDA and SQIVND (reference sequence). The germline V and J ends were trimmed by 3 bases and 5 bases, with 8 bases remaining between them. This CDR3 contains 13 residues. 13 Jbeta primers and 60 Vbeta primers were used for the PCR. The assay was immunoSEQ multiplex PCR, and TCRdb's table has in-frame clones only and misses some. The table lists under 200,000 clones, less than 80% of them singletons. The entry originates in a study of cytomegalovirus exposure and HLA in healthy donors. Study as a whole: When 350 to 500 donors were genotyped, about 80% of them were found to fall in the Caucasian-associated ancestry cluster.

Study findings and constraints: Later analysis found that TCR beta chains associated with HLA were more clonally expanded than other, equally common chains. V- and J-gene trimming in TCR beta was tied to a missense DCLRE1C variant by an analysis performed later.

Sequences were obtained from PBMCs. The receptor's source is a man in his forties or fifties in good health and CMV-seronegative. V and J are TRBV19 and TRBJ2-1, with a possible D match to TRBD1 (5 bases). The CDR3, as DNA: TGTGCCAGTAGTATGGGGCAGAACAATGAGCAGTTCTTC. Translating gives CASSMGQNNEQFF.